The entry that follows covers one T cell receptor beta chain sequence. The antigen remains undetermined. CDR3 size: 13 residues. Trimming removed 7 bases from V and 6 bases from J, with 16 bases in between. In germline, CDR1 is SQVTM, CDR2 ANQGSEA. This record comes from a study of graft-versus-host responses after intestinal transplantation. Overall study: Multivisceral, liver-intestinal, or isolated intestinal grafts went to recipients.

The repertoire was sequenced with immunoSEQ multiplex PCR; TCRdb's copy has only in-frame clones and lacks some. The sample yields about 110,000 clones, approximately 92% seen once. Study observations and caveats: Peak levels of circulating GvH clones tracked with early post-transplant HvG declines. Allografts of patients with graft-donor T cell macrochimerism showed high graft-versus-host to host-versus-graft clone ratios.

Sequenced material: unstimulated CD8+ T cells sorted from spleen or lymph node cells, taken before intestinal transplant. V gene TRBV29-1 combines with J gene TRBJ2-1; D may be TRBD2 (7 bases). This TCR was recovered from a human donor who received an intestinal transplant. The CDR3: CSAEGGDRNEQFF. CDR3 DNA sequence: TGCAGCGCCGAGGGGGGGGATCGCAATGAGCAGTTCTTC.